Below, 18 T cell receptor beta chains from the same sample are listed, as sequenced in a study of Tregs in tolerant kidney transplant recipients. Sequenced by immunoSEQ multiplex PCR; TCRdb stores in-frame clones only, minus some. The table has around 120,000 clones, 92% seen once. Sequenced material: CD4+ T cells from blood. These receptors originate from a human donor in good health.

The J gene is TRBJ1-1, the V gene TRBV6-1; TRBD1 is a possible D gene (6 bases). Looked up from germline, CDR1 is MNHNS and CDR2 is SASEGT. V lost 6 bases and J 0 bases, leaving 8 bases between the germline ends. The CDR3 has 13 amino acids. The DNA for the CDR3 is TGTGCCAGCAGGTACAGGGTGAACACTGAAGCTTTCTTT. It translates to CASRYRVNTEAFF.

CDR3 residues: CASSSPGDRDEQFF. The CDR3 DNA reads as TGTGCCAGCAGCTCACCTGGCGACAGGGATGAGCAGTTCTTC. The chain is built from TRBV5-6 and TRBJ2-1, with TRBD1 matching over 7 bases. Germline CDR1 and CDR2: SGHDT and YYEEEE. The CDR3 spans 14 residues. Trimming cost V 3 bases and J 8 bases; bases outside gene matches: 8.

J is TRBJ2-7 and V is TRBV6-1; D is ambiguous. The CDR3 covers 14 residues. Germline CDR1 is MNHNS and CDR2 is SASEGT. V dropped 1 base and J dropped 0 bases, with 7 bases sitting between them. CDR3 sequence: CASSEEPISYEQYF. The CDR3 DNA follows: TGTGCCAGCAGTGAAGAGCCGATCTCCTACGAGCAGTACTTC.

The chain employs TRBV2 and TRBJ1-5; no reliable D call. Trimming removed 3 bases at V and 2 bases at J, with 11 bases between. Germline V gene lookup returns CDR1 SNHLY and CDR2 FYNNEI. This CDR3 comprises 15 residues. For the CDR3, the DNA is TGTGCCAGCAGTGATTCCGGGGTCGGCAATCAGCCCCAGCATTTT. As protein: CASSDSGVGNQPQHF.

The chain is built from TRBV4-2 and TRBJ2-3; 16 bases agree with TRBD2. CDR3 length: 20 residues. Germline V gene sequence: CDR1 LGHNA, CDR2 YNFKEQ. Unmatched junction bases numbered 12, after V lost 2 bases and J lost 4 bases. The CDR3 DNA reads as TGTGCCAGCAGCCAACTGGGACTAGCGGGGGGGCTCGGTGGCGCAGATACGCAGTATTTT. Its translation: CASSQLGLAGGLGGADTQYF.

The rearrangement joins TRBV15 to TRBJ2-2; D possibly corresponds to TRBD1 (6 bases). The ends were cut back, 2 bases at V and 3 bases at J, with 13 bases in the middle. Germline V gene sequence: CDR1 LNHNV, CDR2 YYDKDF (reference sequence). The CDR3 spans 16 residues. CDR3 DNA: TGTGCCACCAGCAGACTTCCAGGGGCGGACACCGGGGAGCTGTTTTTT. This sequence encodes CATSRLPGADTGELFF.

In this sample, this clone turned up a few times. The chain combines TRBV5-1 with TRBJ1-2; D is ambiguous. The CDR3 runs 14 residues. Germline values: CDR1 SGHRS, CDR2 YFSETQ. With 4 bases removed from V and 0 bases from J, the gap between germline ends came to 10 bases. This CDR3 is CASSPLGTNYGYTF. The CDR3 region has the DNA TGCGCCAGCAGCCCCTTGGGTACTAACTATGGCTACACCTTC.

The chain is built from TRBV6-5 and TRBJ2-7; D may match TRBD1 or TRBD2 (6 bases each). Germline V gene data show CDR1 as MNHEY and CDR2 as SVGAGI. Trimming took off 6 bases at V and 3 bases at J, with 18 bases between the two ends. There are 15 residues in the CDR3. The CDR3: CASRRYREAFYEQYF. The CDR3 DNA reads as TGTGCCAGCAGGCGATACAGGGAGGCTTTCTACGAGCAGTACTTC.

The CDR3 nucleotides are TGTGCCAGCAGTGAACGGGGTACCACAATTAATGAGCAGTTCTTC. This translates into CASSERGTTINEQFF. The chain carries TRBV2 and TRBJ2-1; weak D call: TRBD2 (5 bases). The length of the CDR3 is 15 residues. V shed 2 bases and J shed 7 bases, with 15 bases lying between them. Germline V lookup: CDR1 SNHLY, CDR2 FYNNEI.

The chain has TRBV5-4 and TRBJ1-1; 11 nucleotides agree with TRBD1. V dropped 5 bases and J dropped 3; count of bases not matched to a gene: 3. Germline V gives CDR1 SGHNT, CDR2 YYREEE (reference sequence). This CDR3 is 14 amino acids long. CDR3 in amino acids: CASSRTGGYTEAFF. Written as DNA, the CDR3 is TGTGCCAGCAGTCGGACAGGGGGCTACACTGAAGCTTTCTTT. Variable domain in full (rest from reference TRBV5-4 and TRBJ1-1): ETGVTQSPTHLIKTRGQQVTLRCSSQSGHNTVSWYQQALGQGPQFIFQYYREEENGRGNFPPRFSGLQFPNYSSELNVNALELDDSALYLCASSRTGGYTEAFFGQGTRLTVV.

The rearrangement uses TRBV4-2 and TRBJ2-3; D is uncertain. CDR1 and CDR2 from the germline V gene are LGHNA and YNFKEQ. The CDR3 spans 14 residues. V was clipped by 1 base and J by 2 bases, with 7 bases between them. CDR3 residues: CASSQALFTDTQYF. CDR3 coding DNA: TGTGCCAGCAGCCAAGCCCTCTTCACAGATACGCAGTATTTT.

CDR3 loop: CASSQDVQGAGAPLHF. The CDR3 bases are TGCGCCAGCAGCCAGGACGTCCAGGGGGCAGGGGCTCCCCTCCACTTT. V usage is TRBV5-1 and J usage is TRBJ1-6; the match to TRBD1 covers 8 bases. J gave up 13 bases and V 4 bases, and 16 bases lay outside the gene matches. CDR1 SGHRS and CDR2 YFSETQ come from the germline V gene. CDR3 size: 16 residues.

Regarding this clone: The CDR3 does not close with the conserved phenylalanine or tryptophan, likely indicating a read error. Because the CDR3's place on the DNA is in doubt, the DNA is left out and the CDR3 is given as listed by TCRdb. The chain recombines TRBV25-1 with TRBJ1-6; TRBD1 reflects the table's D call only, with no check against the DNA. From its first to its last residue, the CDR3 has 17 amino acids. CDR1 MGHDK and CDR2 SYGVNS come from the germline V gene. CDR3 loop: CATPKDRGPPFTPPVGT.

This chain joins TRBV6-5 and TRBJ2-1, with 7 positions matching TRBD1. Germline V gives CDR1 MNHEY, CDR2 SVGAGI. The length of the CDR3 is 15 residues. The V and J ends lost 5 bases and 7 bases, in that order; junction bases with no gene match: 11. The CDR3 loop is CASSRQGSVFNEQFF. Written as DNA, the CDR3 is TGTGCCAGCAGTCGACAGGGCTCCGTTTTTAATGAGCAGTTCTTC.

The CDR3: CASSLGLLGHTDTQYF. As DNA, the CDR3 is TGTGCCAGCAGCCTTGGCCTCCTCGGGCACACAGATACGCAGTATTTT. This chain links TRBV11-3 with TRBJ2-3, with D uncertain. Germline assignment: CDR1 SGHNT and CDR2 YENEEA. The CDR3 length is 16 residues. V was pared by 5 bases and J by 2 bases, with 17 bases between.

This chain links TRBV9 with TRBJ2-5; TRBD2 matches at 9 bases. The germline V gene encodes CDR1 SGDLS and CDR2 YYNGEE. This CDR3 contains 18 residues. Trimming took 0 bases from V and 1 from J; bases not matched to a gene: 10. CDR3 DNA: TGTGCCAGCAGCGTAGGAGGGCGGCTAGCGGGGCGCCAAGAGACCCAGTACTTC. Protein sequence: CASSVGGRLAGRQETQYF.

This clone was seen just once. The rearrangement links TRBV7-9 to TRBJ1-2; 10 bases are shared with TRBD1. The ends lost 5 bases at V and 8 bases at J; junction bases unmatched: 8. This CDR3 spans 14 amino acids. Looked up from germline, CDR1 is SEHNR and CDR2 is FQNEAQ (reference sequence). CDR3 region: CASSPHDRGQGYTF. CDR3 DNA sequence: TGTGCCAGCAGCCCCCATGACAGGGGGCAAGGCTACACCTTC.

In nucleotides, the CDR3 is TGTGCCAGCTCACCACCGGGACTAGCCGGCGAGCAGTACTTC. It specifies CASSPPGLAGEQYF. The chain employs TRBV18 and TRBJ2-7; 9 bases match TRBD2. The CDR3 length is 14 residues. V shed 0 bases and J 6 bases; nucleotides not matched to a gene: 3. Germline CDR1 is KGHSH and CDR2 is LQKENI.